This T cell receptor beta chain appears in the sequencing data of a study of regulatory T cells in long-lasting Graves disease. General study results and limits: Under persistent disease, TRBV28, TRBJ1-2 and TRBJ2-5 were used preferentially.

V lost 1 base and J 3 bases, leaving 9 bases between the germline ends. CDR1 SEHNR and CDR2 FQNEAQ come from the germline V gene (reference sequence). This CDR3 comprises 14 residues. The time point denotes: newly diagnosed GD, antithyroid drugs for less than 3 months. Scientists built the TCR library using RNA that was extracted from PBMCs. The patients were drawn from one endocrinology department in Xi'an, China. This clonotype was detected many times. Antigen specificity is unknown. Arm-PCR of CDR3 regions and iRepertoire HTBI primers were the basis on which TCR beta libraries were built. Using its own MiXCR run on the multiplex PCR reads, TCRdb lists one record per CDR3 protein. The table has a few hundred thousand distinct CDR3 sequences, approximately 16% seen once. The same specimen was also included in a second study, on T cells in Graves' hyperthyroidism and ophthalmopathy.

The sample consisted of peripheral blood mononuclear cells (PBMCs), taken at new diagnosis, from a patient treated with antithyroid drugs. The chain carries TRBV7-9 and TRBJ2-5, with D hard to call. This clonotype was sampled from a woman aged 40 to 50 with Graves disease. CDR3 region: CASSLGDPKETQYF. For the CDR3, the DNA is TGTGCCAGCAGCTTAGGAGATCCCAAAGAGACCCAGTACTTC.